This TCR beta chain was recovered during a study of blood T cell repertoires in COVID-19 (dated by TCRdb to 2019 to 2021). About the study as a whole: The collaborator samples originated in the United States, Italy and Spain and spanned the acute and convalescent phases of COVID-19. The material from the prospective study consisted of cDNA or gDNA derived from T cells, B-cell-depleted T cells, or PBMCs. Deeply sampled blood TCRbeta repertoires from subjects exposed to, actively infected with, or recovered from COVID-19 were included in the dataset. The repertoires were released in a freely available public database intended as a resource for research on the immune response to SARS-CoV-2. The samples were drawn from the first 160 participants of the ongoing ImmuneRACE study and from over a thousand subjects provided by 6 global collaborators. A de-identified subject ID, COVID-19 status, age in years and sex were almost always included in the sample metadata. Where available, HLA class I and class II types were taken from metadata supplied by the sample provider and were not determined by assay-based typing. General findings and caveats noted by the study authors: The quantity of clinical and demographic metadata differed by source and by participant and was supplied without curation.

TCRbeta CDR3 regions were amplified from genomic DNA by means of the immunoSEQ Assay, a bias-controlled multiplex PCR. The study's own analysis went as follows. The number of nucleated cells in each sample was estimated from the amplification of reference gene primers within the assay. To quantify the absolute abundance of each unique TCRbeta CDR3 rearrangement, sequence reads were collapsed and filtered. Productive Simpson clonality was computed per sample as the square root of Simpson's diversity index over productive rearrangements. This is the immuneACCESS table as TCRdb keeps it, with only in-frame sequences that have V and J called. A part of the clones is gone; compared with another copy, unresolved V genes explain less than half, and the rest is unexplained. For V, J and clone size, that table is used; D and trimming come from the DNA. A total of 250,000 to 300,000 clones appear in this sample, 80% to 90% of them only once. The ten largest clones take up roughly 1.8% of the sample.

Whole blood was collected in K2EDTA tubes by collaborating institutions according to the institutions' own protocols. For TCRbeta analysis, collaborator samples were shipped as frozen whole blood, as isolated PBMCs, or as DNA extracted from either sample type. The germline V gene provides CDR1 MDHEN and CDR2 SYDVKM. V is shortened by 3 bases, J by 6 bases, and the region joining them spans 14 bases. Including cysteine and phenylalanine, the CDR3 has 14 amino acids. Of all the DNA, just the CDR3 is kept, 42 bases in frame from base 1. About this clone: The antigen it binds to is not known. No base quality information exists; no much larger clone differs at one position.

The V gene is TRBV28 and the J gene is TRBJ1-2, and possibly TRBD1, on 6 matching bases. The sample consisted of peripheral blood. This TCR was sampled from a man younger than 45 with active or convalescent COVID-19. In nucleotides, the sequence is TGTGCCAGCAGTTTTGTTTACAGGGCTGATGGCTACACCTTC. This gives the protein CASSFVYRADGYTF.